This T cell receptor beta chain stems from a study of T-cell memory formation after mild COVID-19. The wider study: Clustering of TCRs was largely donor specific. Study results and limitations: Researchers found some responding clones in pre-infection memory, a sign that cross-reactive memory joined.

The CDR3 loop spans 14 amino acids. Between the trimmed V and J ends, which lost 8 bases and 0 bases, there was a span of 12 bases. Germline V gene data show CDR1 as MNHEY and CDR2 as SVGEGT. Comments on this clonotype: Its specificity is unknown.

TCRdb redid the calling of the 5' RACE reads with MiXCR, one entry per CDR3 protein. Among about 430,000 distinct CDR3 sequences listed, 24% were seen once. Sequenced: PBMCs or a T cell subset sorted from them (not recorded which). This clonotype was obtained from an adult woman who had mild COVID-19 (a few samples of this study predate the infection). Cell type and time point are not known. This chain joins TRBV6-2 or TRBV6-3 and TRBJ2-3; D not resolved. The CDR3 DNA sequence: TGTGCCAGCCGGGCCGCTACTAGCACAGATACGCAGTATTTT. This encodes CASRAATSTDTQYF.